This entry features one T cell receptor beta chain sequence. No antigen is known for it. The data are from a study of T cell clonotyping in hematopoietic cell transplantation. For the study at large: Recipients' pretransplant samples followed cytoreduction. General study findings and limits: Recipient TCR diversity dropped after transplant; expanded clonotypes rose from day 30 to 180.

Assay: immunoSEQ multiplex PCR; the TCRdb copy retains only in-frame clones and omits some. The profile shows 35,000 to 45,000 clones, roughly 96% of them singletons. CDR1 is SGHKS, CDR2 YYEKEE, per germline (reference sequence). Trimming cost V 0 bases and J 6 bases, with 12 bases left between them. This CDR3 has 14 residues. As to time point: recipient sample about 28 days before transplant, after cytoreduction. Recipient blood drawn about 28 days pretransplant and days 30, 100, 180 after. The sample here was peripheral blood mononuclear cells, taken before stem cell transplant. The chain recombines TRBV5-5 with TRBJ1-1, with D unresolved. The receptor's source is a man in his forties or fifties with chronic myeloid leukemia. Some clones in this sample may be carry-over from other donors' samples. The CDR3 is CASSLDPLDSEAFF. As DNA, the CDR3 is TGTGCCAGCAGCTTGGACCCCTTAGACTCTGAAGCTTTCTTT.